Listed below are T cell receptor beta chains from one sample, sequenced in a study of T cell repertoires in cytomegalovirus infection. TCRdb recomputed calls from the reads with MiXCR, one row per CDR3 protein. The data show about 570,000 distinct CDR3 sequences, almost 40% seen once. Which antigens these TCRs recognize remains unknown. The source was cultured PBMCs, collected from culture after CMV antigen stimulation. The source is a human donor in good health (CMV status not recorded). Some clones in this sample may be carry-over from other donors' samples. Both conserved end residues are part of each CDR3. D genes are given only for firm matches. Clone size is given for some rows only: seen once, a few or many times, or a class if the clone is expanded.

NA	TRBV7-2	NA	TRBJ2-2	CASSLNHPQNTGELFF	TGTGCCAGCAGCTTAAATCATCCCCAAAACACCGGGGAGCTGTTTTTT
few	TRBV18	NA	TRBJ1-1	CASSPLGDSNTEAFF	TGTGCCAGCTCACCACTGGGCGACAGTAACACTGAAGCTTTCTTT
NA	TRBV7-9	TRBD1	TRBJ1-2	CASTMDRHGYTF	TGTGCCAGCACCATGGACAGGCACGGCTACACCTTC
NA	TRBV7-2	NA	TRBJ1-1	CASSLGQSRPEAFF	TGTGCCAGCAGCTTAGGCCAGTCTCGTCCTGAAGCTTTCTTT
NA	TRBV12-3/TRBV12-4	NA	TRBJ1-1	CASSTEANTEAFF	TGTGCCAGCAGTACCGAAGCGAACACTGAAGCTTTCTTT
once	TRBV25-1	NA	TRBJ1-2	CASSEVGYGYTF	TGTGCCAGCAGTGAAGTTGGGTATGGCTACACCTTC
many	TRBV7-2	NA	TRBJ2-7	CASSLWSGSTYEQYF	TGTGCCAGCAGCTTATGGTCCGGAAGTACCTACGAGCAGTACTTC
NA	TRBV19	NA	TRBJ1-5	CASSMIPGNQPQHF	TGTGCCAGTAGTATGATCCCAGGCAATCAGCCCCAGCATTTT
NA	TRBV6-8	NA	TRBJ2-3	CASSYYKTADTQYF	TGTGCCAGCAGTTACTACAAGACCGCAGATACGCAGTATTTT
once	TRBV19	NA	TRBJ1-1	CAISRGDRKNTEAFF	TGTGCCATAAGCAGGGGCGATCGAAAGAACACTGAAGCTTTCTTT
once	TRBV9	NA	TRBJ2-1	CASSVVDGARGEQFF	TGTGCCAGCAGCGTAGTGGACGGTGCCCGTGGTGAGCAGTTCTTC
NA	TRBV3-1	TRBD2	TRBJ2-7	CASSHLAGQTYEQYF	TGTGCCAGCAGCCATCTAGCGGGCCAGACCTACGAGCAGTACTTC
NA	TRBV2	NA	TRBJ2-7	CASRNADEQYF	TGTGCCAGCAGAAACGCCGACGAGCAGTACTTC
few	TRBV19	TRBD1	TRBJ2-1	CASSIVWTGSNEQFF	TGTGCCAGTAGTATAGTGTGGACAGGGAGTAATGAGCAGTTCTTC
few	TRBV7-2	NA	TRBJ2-7	CASSLAGGGATYEQYF	TGTGCCAGCAGCTTAGCGGGGGGCGGGGCCACCTACGAGCAGTACTTC
few	TRBV12-3/TRBV12-4	NA	TRBJ2-6	CASSYISGANVLTF	TGTGCCAGCAGTTATATCTCTGGGGCCAACGTCCTGACTTTC
NA	TRBV7-6	TRBD1	TRBJ2-7	CASSLYRDRDREQYF	TGTGCCAGCAGCTTATACCGGGACAGGGATCGGGAGCAGTACTTC
NA	TRBV11-2	TRBD1	TRBJ2-2	CASRTGGFTGELFF	TGTGCCAGCAGAACAGGGGGGTTCACCGGGGAGCTGTTTTTT
few	TRBV7-2	TRBD2	TRBJ2-7	CASSSPGGGSSYEQYF	TGTGCCAGCAGCTCTCCTGGGGGGGGGAGCTCCTACGAGCAGTACTTC
few	TRBV12-5	NA	TRBJ2-3	CASGLLEGGTQYF	TGTGCTAGTGGTTTGCTGGAGGGGGGTACGCAGTATTTT
NA	TRBV2	NA	TRBJ2-4	CASSAWPRGNIQYF	TGTGCCAGCAGTGCGTGGCCTAGGGGAAACATTCAGTACTTC
few	TRBV19	TRBD1	TRBJ1-2	CASSPRTGGNYGYTF	TGTGCCAGTAGTCCCCGGACAGGGGGGAACTATGGCTACACCTTC
few	TRBV5-5	TRBD1	TRBJ1-2	CASSHDPRKQGPQKRGYTF	TGTGCCAGCAGCCACGACCCACGAAAACAGGGGCCGCAGAAGAGAGGCTACACCTTC
few	TRBV2	TRBD2	TRBJ2-1	CASSGTSGGSSSYNEQFF	TGTGCCAGCAGTGGGACTAGCGGGGGGTCGAGCTCCTACAATGAGCAGTTCTTC
few	TRBV19	NA	TRBJ2-3	CASSIGPRDTQYF	TGTGCCAGTAGTATAGGACCGAGAGATACGCAGTATTTT
NA	TRBV4-1	NA	TRBJ1-1	CASSQVSGLETFF	TGCGCCAGCAGCCAAGTGTCCGGTTTGGAAACTTTCTTT
few	TRBV5-1	NA	TRBJ2-5	CASSLGTDETQYF	TGCGCCAGCAGCTTGGGGACAGACGAGACCCAGTACTTC
few	TRBV12-3/TRBV12-4	NA	TRBJ2-7	CASSLYGTAGRDEQYF	TGTGCCAGCAGTTTGTATGGGACAGCGGGACGTGACGAGCAGTACTTC
few	TRBV7-2	NA	TRBJ1-6	CASSYRDGPNSPLHF	TGTGCCAGCAGCTACCGGGACGGACCTAATTCACCCCTCCACTTT
NA	TRBV2	NA	TRBJ2-5	CASSRRARYQETQYF	TGTGCCAGCAGCAGACGGGCAAGGTACCAAGAGACCCAGTACTTC
NA	TRBV27	NA	TRBJ1-5	CASSFVGVSQPQHF	TGTGCCAGCAGTTTCGTTGGGGTAAGTCAGCCCCAGCATTTT
NA	TRBV12-3/TRBV12-4	NA	TRBJ2-5	CASSFDTSRGETQYF	TGTGCCAGCAGTTTCGATACCTCCCGGGGAGAGACCCAGTACTTC
few	TRBV25-1	TRBD1	TRBJ2-1	CASSGGDRGHNEQFF	TGTGCCAGCAGTGGGGGGGACAGGGGACACAATGAGCAGTTCTTC
NA	TRBV18	NA	TRBJ1-1	CASSPEGSTEAFF	TGTGCCAGCTCACCAGAGGGTTCCACTGAAGCTTTCTTT
NA	TRBV20-1	TRBD2	TRBJ2-1	CSALIAGLPFGNEQFF	TGCAGTGCGCTTATAGCGGGGCTACCCTTTGGGAATGAGCAGTTCTTC
once	TRBV19	NA	TRBJ1-5	CASSIDGGVNQPQHF	TGTGCCAGTAGTATCGACGGGGGCGTCAATCAGCCCCAGCATTTT
few	TRBV19	NA	TRBJ1-3	CASSYRILYENTIYF	TGTGCCAGTAGTTACAGGATTTTATACGAAAACACCATATATTTT
NA	TRBV27	NA	TRBJ2-3	CASSSLTYSTDTQYF	TGTGCCAGCAGTTCCCTGACATATAGCACAGATACGCAGTATTTT
once	TRBV7-2	TRBD2	TRBJ2-1	CASSLAAGGGEQFF	TGTGCCAGCAGCTTAGCAGCGGGAGGGGGTGAGCAGTTCTTC
NA	TRBV7-9	NA	TRBJ2-7	CASSSLTLSYEQYF	TGTGCCAGCAGCTCGTTGACACTTTCCTACGAGCAGTACTTC
NA	TRBV11-2	TRBD2	TRBJ2-3	CASSTKTGLAGGADTQYF	TGTGCCAGCAGCACGAAAACGGGACTAGCGGGAGGTGCAGATACGCAGTATTTT
NA	TRBV11-2	TRBD2	TRBJ2-1	CASSLANPGLAGNEQFF	TGTGCCAGCAGCTTAGCCAACCCGGGACTAGCGGGGAATGAGCAGTTCTTC
few	TRBV7-8	NA	TRBJ2-1	CASSLRRPTAYNEQFF	TGTGCCAGCAGCTTACGACGCCCAACCGCCTACAATGAGCAGTTCTTC
NA	TRBV6-1	TRBD1	TRBJ2-7	CASSAQGAEQYF	TGTGCCAGCAGTGCGCAGGGGGCCGAGCAGTACTTC
NA	TRBV27	TRBD1	TRBJ1-6	CASSPLDRDSPLHF	TGTGCCAGCAGTCCCTTGGACAGGGATTCACCCCTCCACTTT
NA	TRBV12-3/TRBV12-4	NA	TRBJ2-7	CASSLGAWEQYF	TGTGCCAGCAGCCTTGGGGCGTGGGAGCAGTACTTC